The 2 T cell receptor beta chains below were found in one sample sequenced in a study of regulatory T cells in long-lasting Graves disease. Regarding time point: newly diagnosed GD, antithyroid drugs for less than 3 months. Extracted PBMC RNA gave rise to the TCR library. Investigators prepared the TCR beta libraries by applying iRepertoire HTBI primers and Arm-PCR of CDR3 regions. TCRdb independently ran MiXCR on the multiplex PCR reads; one entry per CDR3 protein. The sample includes a few hundred thousand distinct CDR3 sequences, about 16% of them seen just once. The sample was also reused in another study, on T cells in Graves' hyperthyroidism and ophthalmopathy.

Sequencing was performed on peripheral blood mononuclear cells (PBMCs), taken at new diagnosis, from a patient treated with antithyroid drugs. The receptors stem from a woman aged 18 to 35 with Graves disease.

A remark on this clonotype: A read error may be the cause here, since a much bigger clone is one base away. The chain combines TRBV3-1 with TRBJ2-7, with TRBD1 matching over 9 bases. This CDR3 has 13 amino acids. CDR1 and CDR2 from the germline V gene are LGHDT and YNNKEL (reference sequence). CDR3 bases: TGTGCCAGCAGTTGGACAGGGGCGGTCGAGCGGTACTTC. Protein: CASSWTGAVERYF.

In its sample, this clonotype was seen many times. The chain carries TRBV3-1 and TRBJ2-5, with D perhaps matching TRBD1 (5 bases). Trimming pared 1 base from V and 5 bases from J, leaving 14 bases between. The CDR3 is made up of 15 amino acids. CDR1 is LGHDT and CDR2 is YNNKEL in the germline V gene (reference sequence). The CDR3 region is CASSQGVREWETQYF. In DNA form, the CDR3 reads TGTGCCAGCAGCCAAGGTGTCAGGGAATGGGAGACCCAGTACTTC.